A selection of T cell receptor beta chains follows, all from one sample in a study of a mutant IDH1 vaccine in newly diagnosed glioma. TCRdb keeps only in-frame clones here, not all; method: immunoSEQ multiplex PCR. The table lists about 94,000 clones, over 85% of them singletons. The antigens these receptors bind are not known. The material was PBMCs, obtained from a glioma patient whose treatment included an IDH1 peptide vaccine. These receptors were collected from a woman aged 50 to 65 with glioma. Each CDR3 is given with its conserved first and last residue. The D gene is left open where the match is weak. The size of a clone is reported for some rows only, either as once, few or many, or as a class for expanded clones.

CDR3aa: CASLGQGAYEQYF
CDR3nt: TGTGCCAGCCTCGGACAGGGGGCGTACGAGCAGTACTTC
abundance: NA
v_gene: TRBV27
d_gene: TRBD1
j_gene: TRBJ2-7
len: 13

CDR3aa: CASSLGRVNSPLHF
CDR3nt: TGTGCCAGCAGCTTGGGACGTGTTAATTCACCCCTCCACTTT
abundance: NA
v_gene: TRBV5-4
d_gene: NA
j_gene: TRBJ1-6
len: 14

CDR3aa: CASSLTSGVDEQYF
CDR3nt: TGTGCCAGCAGTTTGACTAGCGGTGTCGATGAGCAGTACTTC
abundance: NA
v_gene: TRBV6-5
d_gene: TRBD2
j_gene: TRBJ2-7
len: 14

CDR3aa: CASSEADNECFF
CDR3nt: TGTGCCAGCAGTGAAGCAGACAATGAGTGTTTCTTC
abundance: once
v_gene: TRBV25-1
d_gene: NA
j_gene: TRBJ2-1
len: 12

CDR3aa: CAWGGQVESEAFF
CDR3nt: TGTGCCTGGGGGGGACAGGTGGAGTCTGAAGCTTTCTTT
abundance: NA
v_gene: TRBV30
d_gene: TRBD1
j_gene: TRBJ1-1
len: 13

CDR3aa: CASSLFRDASTDTQYF
CDR3nt: TGCGCCAGCAGCTTGTTTCGGGACGCTAGCACAGATACGCAGTATTTT
abundance: NA
v_gene: TRBV5-1
d_gene: NA
j_gene: TRBJ2-3
len: 16

CDR3aa: CASSQTSTGTSGRSEQYF
CDR3nt: TGCGCCAGCAGCCAAACGTCCACCGGGACTAGCGGGAGAAGCGAGCAGTACTTC
abundance: NA
v_gene: TRBV4-1
d_gene: TRBD2
j_gene: TRBJ2-7
len: 18

CDR3aa: CASSLGRLDNSPLHF
CDR3nt: TGTGCCAGTAGCCTCGGGCGTCTCGATAATTCACCCCTCCACTTT
abundance: few
v_gene: TRBV19
d_gene: NA
j_gene: TRBJ1-6
len: 15

CDR3aa: CSVQGGGGAHEQYF
CDR3nt: TGCAGCGTCCAAGGGGGGGGAGGAGCCCACGAGCAGTACTTC
abundance: NA
v_gene: TRBV29-1
d_gene: NA
j_gene: TRBJ2-7
len: 14

CDR3aa: CAISESREKLFF
CDR3nt: TGTGCCATCAGTGAGTCGAGAGAAAAACTGTTTTTT
abundance: NA
v_gene: TRBV10-3
d_gene: NA
j_gene: TRBJ1-4
len: 12

CDR3aa: CASSAPGTGIYEQYF
CDR3nt: TGTGCCAGCAGCGCCCCCGGGACAGGAATCTACGAGCAGTACTTC
abundance: NA
v_gene: TRBV7-9
d_gene: TRBD1
j_gene: TRBJ2-7
len: 15

CDR3aa: CSVGGQNTIYF
CDR3nt: TGCAGCGTTGGAGGTCAAAACACCATATATTTT
abundance: NA
v_gene: TRBV29-1
d_gene: NA
j_gene: TRBJ1-3
len: 11

CDR3aa: CASSERRGYTF
CDR3nt: TGTGCCAGCAGTGAAAGGCGAGGCTACACCTTC
abundance: NA
v_gene: TRBV25-1
d_gene: NA
j_gene: TRBJ1-2
len: 11

CDR3aa: CASSSGTDRVEQYF
CDR3nt: TGTGCCAGCAGCTCAGGAACGGACAGGGTCGAGCAGTACTTC
abundance: NA
v_gene: TRBV5-4
d_gene: TRBD1
j_gene: TRBJ2-7
len: 14

CDR3aa: CASSTRSGRVLSEQYF
CDR3nt: TGTGCCAGCTCAACTCGAAGCGGGAGGGTCCTTTCCGAGCAGTACTTC
abundance: NA
v_gene: TRBV18
d_gene: TRBD2
j_gene: TRBJ2-7
len: 16

CDR3aa: CASSPGRREGRYEQYF
CDR3nt: TGTGCCAGCAGCCCCGGACGGCGGGAGGGCCGCTACGAGCAGTACTTC
abundance: NA
v_gene: TRBV11-2
d_gene: TRBD2
j_gene: TRBJ2-7
len: 16

CDR3aa: CASSKLGGAKSYEQYF
CDR3nt: TGTGCCAGCAGCAAGTTAGGGGGCGCAAAGTCCTACGAGCAGTACTTC
abundance: NA
v_gene: TRBV27
d_gene: TRBD1
j_gene: TRBJ2-7
len: 16

CDR3aa: CASRSGTESHEQFF
CDR3nt: TGTGCCAGTAGATCCGGGACGGAGTCTCATGAGCAGTTCTTC
abundance: NA
v_gene: TRBV19
d_gene: NA
j_gene: TRBJ2-1
len: 14

CDR3aa: CAISESGTGTEKLFF
CDR3nt: TGTGCCATCAGTGAGTCGGGGACAGGGACTGAAAAACTGTTTTTT
abundance: NA
v_gene: TRBV10-3
d_gene: TRBD1
j_gene: TRBJ1-4
len: 15

CDR3aa: CASSSLAGVGKRTQYF
CDR3nt: TGTGCCAGCAGCTCACTAGCGGGAGTTGGGAAGAGGACCCAGTACTTC
abundance: NA
v_gene: TRBV13
d_gene: TRBD2
j_gene: TRBJ2-5
len: 16

CDR3aa: CASSVEGGLTGELFF
CDR3nt: TGTGCCAGCAGCGTAGAGGGGGGCCTCACCGGGGAGCTGTTTTTT
abundance: NA
v_gene: TRBV9
d_gene: NA
j_gene: TRBJ2-2
len: 15

CDR3aa: CASSPGTGNEKLFF
CDR3nt: TGTGCCAGCTCACCCGGGACGGGTAATGAAAAACTGTTTTTT
abundance: NA
v_gene: TRBV18
d_gene: NA
j_gene: TRBJ1-4
len: 14

CDR3aa: CASSSRTSGRAREQFF
CDR3nt: TGTGCCAGCAGCTCCCGGACTAGCGGGAGGGCCCGTGAGCAGTTCTTC
abundance: NA
v_gene: TRBV13
d_gene: TRBD2
j_gene: TRBJ2-1
len: 16

CDR3aa: CASSFSRSQGLEAFF
CDR3nt: TGTGCCAGCAGTTTCTCCCGCAGTCAGGGTCTTGAAGCTTTCTTT
abundance: NA
v_gene: TRBV27
d_gene: NA
j_gene: TRBJ1-1
len: 15

CDR3aa: CASSASPGTGLWYEQYF
CDR3nt: TGTGCCAGTAGCGCTTCCCCCGGGACAGGGCTTTGGTACGAGCAGTACTTC
abundance: NA
v_gene: TRBV19
d_gene: TRBD1
j_gene: TRBJ2-7
len: 17

CDR3aa: CASSQTEGSARLETQYF
CDR3nt: TGCGCCAGCAGCCAGACGGAAGGTAGCGCGCGATTGGAGACCCAGTACTTC
abundance: once
v_gene: TRBV4-1
d_gene: NA
j_gene: TRBJ2-5
len: 17

CDR3aa: CASRLQGEPQHF
CDR3nt: TGTGCCAGTAGATTACAGGGCGAGCCCCAGCATTTT
abundance: NA
v_gene: TRBV19
d_gene: NA
j_gene: TRBJ1-5
len: 12

CDR3aa: CASSIGGEQPQHF
CDR3nt: TGTGCCAGTAGTATAGGGGGAGAACAGCCCCAGCATTTT
abundance: NA
v_gene: TRBV19
d_gene: NA
j_gene: TRBJ1-5
len: 13

CDR3aa: CASSQNRVETQYF
CDR3nt: TGTGCCAGCAGCCAAAACAGGGTAGAGACCCAGTACTTC
abundance: NA
v_gene: TRBV2
d_gene: NA
j_gene: TRBJ2-5
len: 13

CDR3aa: CASSLLEDQPQHF
CDR3nt: TGTGCCAGCAGCTTGTTAGAGGATCAGCCCCAGCATTTT
abundance: NA
v_gene: TRBV7-2
d_gene: NA
j_gene: TRBJ1-5
len: 13

CDR3aa: CAISDLSYEQYF
CDR3nt: TGTGCCATCAGTGACCTCTCCTACGAGCAGTACTTC
abundance: NA
v_gene: TRBV10-3
d_gene: NA
j_gene: TRBJ2-7
len: 12

CDR3aa: CASSDGHRLYEQYF
CDR3nt: TGTGCCAGCAGCGACGGGCATAGACTCTACGAGCAGTACTTC
abundance: NA
v_gene: TRBV7-9
d_gene: NA
j_gene: TRBJ2-7
len: 14

CDR3aa: CASSGWDSNSPLHF
CDR3nt: TGTGCCAGCAGCGGATGGGACAGCAATTCACCCCTCCACTTT
abundance: NA
v_gene: TRBV11-2
d_gene: TRBD1
j_gene: TRBJ1-6
len: 14

CDR3aa: CASSSELNGYTF
CDR3nt: TGTGCCAGCAGCTCAGAGTTAAATGGCTACACCTTC
abundance: NA
v_gene: TRBV28
d_gene: NA
j_gene: TRBJ1-2
len: 12

CDR3aa: CSVGLAGLYEQYF
CDR3nt: TGCAGCGTAGGACTAGCGGGGTTATACGAGCAGTACTTC
abundance: NA
v_gene: TRBV29-1
d_gene: TRBD2
j_gene: TRBJ2-7
len: 13

CDR3aa: CASSQVPGRVTQYF
CDR3nt: TGTGCCAGCAGCCAAGTTCCAGGGAGGGTGACCCAGTACTTC
abundance: NA
v_gene: TRBV14
d_gene: TRBD2
j_gene: TRBJ2-5
len: 14

CDR3aa: CASMSSTRPHNEQFF
CDR3nt: TGTGCCAGTATGTCCAGTACGCGCCCTCACAATGAGCAGTTCTTC
abundance: NA
v_gene: TRBV19
d_gene: NA
j_gene: TRBJ2-1
len: 15

CDR3aa: CATSPLYPYEQYF
CDR3nt: TGTGCCACCAGTCCTCTTTACCCTTACGAGCAGTACTTC
abundance: NA
v_gene: TRBV15
d_gene: NA
j_gene: TRBJ2-7
len: 13

CDR3aa: CASSYGTSGTGELFF
CDR3nt: TGTGCCAGCAGCTACGGGACTAGCGGCACCGGGGAGCTGTTTTTT
abundance: NA
v_gene: TRBV9
d_gene: TRBD2
j_gene: TRBJ2-2
len: 15

CDR3aa: CASSLAGVDQPQHF
CDR3nt: TGCGCCAGCAGCTTAGCAGGGGTCGATCAGCCCCAGCATTTT
abundance: few
v_gene: TRBV5-1
d_gene: NA
j_gene: TRBJ1-5
len: 14

CDR3aa: CAISRDSVYEQYF
CDR3nt: TGTGCCATCAGTCGGGACAGCGTCTACGAGCAGTACTTC
abundance: NA
v_gene: TRBV10-3
d_gene: TRBD1
j_gene: TRBJ2-7
len: 13

CDR3aa: CASSQASETQYF
CDR3nt: TGCGCCAGCAGCCAAGCGTCGGAGACCCAGTACTTC
abundance: NA
v_gene: TRBV4-1
d_gene: NA
j_gene: TRBJ2-5
len: 12

CDR3aa: CASSSPGWTDTQYF
CDR3nt: TGTGCCAGCAGCTCCCCCGGGTGGACAGATACGCAGTATTTT
abundance: NA
v_gene: TRBV5-4
d_gene: NA
j_gene: TRBJ2-3
len: 14

CDR3aa: CSVEEAGHEQYF
CDR3nt: TGCAGCGTTGAAGAAGCGGGGCACGAGCAGTACTTC
abundance: NA
v_gene: TRBV29-1
d_gene: TRBD2
j_gene: TRBJ2-7
len: 12

CDR3aa: CASSLGAGAYNEQFF
CDR3nt: TGTGCCAGCAGTTTAGGAGCGGGGGCCTACAATGAGCAGTTCTTC
abundance: NA
v_gene: TRBV27
d_gene: TRBD2
j_gene: TRBJ2-1
len: 15

CDR3aa: CASSPTGTSYEQYF
CDR3nt: TGTGCCAGCTCTCCGACAGGGACCTCCTACGAGCAGTACTTC
abundance: NA
v_gene: TRBV18
d_gene: TRBD1
j_gene: TRBJ2-7
len: 14

CDR3aa: CASSPLVSGGDTQYF
CDR3nt: TGTGCCAGCAGCCCCCTTGTTAGCGGGGGCGATACGCAGTATTTT
abundance: NA
v_gene: TRBV13
d_gene: TRBD2
j_gene: TRBJ2-3
len: 15

CDR3aa: CAWSIGGREQETQYF
CDR3nt: TGTGCCTGGAGTATCGGTGGGAGGGAGCAAGAGACCCAGTACTTC
abundance: NA
v_gene: TRBV30
d_gene: TRBD2
j_gene: TRBJ2-5
len: 15

CDR3aa: CASSLGGSGKNEQFF
CDR3nt: TGTGCCAGCAGCTTGGGGGGTAGCGGGAAGAATGAGCAGTTCTTC
abundance: NA
v_gene: TRBV11-3
d_gene: TRBD2
j_gene: TRBJ2-1
len: 15

CDR3aa: CATSLGLADNEQFF
CDR3nt: TGTGCCACCAGCCTAGGACTAGCGGACAATGAGCAGTTCTTC
abundance: NA
v_gene: TRBV15
d_gene: TRBD2
j_gene: TRBJ2-1
len: 14